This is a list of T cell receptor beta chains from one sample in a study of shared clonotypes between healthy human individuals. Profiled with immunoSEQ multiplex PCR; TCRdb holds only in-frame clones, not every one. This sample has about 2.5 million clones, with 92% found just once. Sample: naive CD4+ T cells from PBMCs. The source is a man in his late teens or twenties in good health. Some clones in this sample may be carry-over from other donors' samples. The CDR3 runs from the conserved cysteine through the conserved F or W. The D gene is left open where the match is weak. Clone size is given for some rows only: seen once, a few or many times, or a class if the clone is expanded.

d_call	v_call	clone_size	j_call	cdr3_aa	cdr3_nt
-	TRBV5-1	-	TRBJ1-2	CASSLRPGYGYTF	TGCGCCAGCAGCTTGCGGCCGGGCTATGGCTACACCTTC
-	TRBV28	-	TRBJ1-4	CASSLGRARPEKLFF	TGTGCCAGCAGTTTAGGGCGGGCCAGGCCTGAAAAACTGTTTTTT
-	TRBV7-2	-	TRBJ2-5	CASSPTKETQYF	TGTGCCAGCAGCCCTACGAAGGAGACCCAGTACTTC
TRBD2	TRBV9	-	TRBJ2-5	CASSVALLADEETQYF	TGTGCCAGCAGCGTAGCGTTGCTAGCGGACGAAGAGACCCAGTACTTC
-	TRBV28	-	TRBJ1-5	CASSFSVRPQHF	TGTGCCAGCAGTTTCTCAGTGCGGCCCCAGCATTTT
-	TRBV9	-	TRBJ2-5	CASSPNQETQYF	TGTGCCAGCAGCCCAAACCAAGAGACCCAGTACTTC
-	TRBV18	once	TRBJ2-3	CASSPPAITDTQYF	TGTGCCAGCTCACCACCGGCCATCACAGATACGCAGTATTTT
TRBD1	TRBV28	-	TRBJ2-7	CASSQGQGYEQYF	TGTGCCAGCAGTCAGGGACAGGGGTACGAGCAGTACTTC
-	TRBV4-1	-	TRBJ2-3	CASSQLVTDTQYF	TGCGCCAGCAGCCAGCTCGTTACAGATACGCAGTATTTT
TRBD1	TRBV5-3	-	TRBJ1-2	CARSGGHGTATKLGGFGYYGYTF	TGTGCCAGAAGCGGAGGCCACGGGACAGCGACCAAACTAGGTGGGTTCGGATACTATGGCTACACCTTC
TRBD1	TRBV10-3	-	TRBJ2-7	CAISERTGVEQYF	TGTGCCATCAGTGAGAGAACAGGGGTCGAGCAGTACTTC
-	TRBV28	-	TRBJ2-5	CASSTNRETQYF	TGTGCCAGCAGTACCAATCGGGAGACCCAGTACTTC
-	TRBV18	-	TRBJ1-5	CASSPREDSNQPQHF	TGTGCCAGCTCACCACGAGAGGATAGCAATCAGCCCCAGCATTTT
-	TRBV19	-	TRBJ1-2	CASSVAGPDNLYGYTF	TGTGCCAGTAGTGTGGCCGGACCCGACAATCTCTATGGCTACACCTTC
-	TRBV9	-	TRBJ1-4	CASSPRGSTNEKLFF	TGTGCCAGCAGCCCCCGCGGTTCAACTAATGAAAAACTGTTTTTT
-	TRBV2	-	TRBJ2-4	CASSPGTAKNIQYF	TGTGCCAGCAGCCCTGGGACAGCCAAAAACATTCAGTACTTC
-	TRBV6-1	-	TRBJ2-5	CASSGTRAGKNNRETQYF	TGTGCCAGCAGTGGGACCAGGGCCGGGAAGAACAATCGGGAGACCCAGTACTTC
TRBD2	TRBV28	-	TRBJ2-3	CASSPRAGLAGSWSSTDTQYF	TGTGCCAGCAGCCCCCGGGCGGGACTAGCGGGATCATGGTCTAGCACAGATACGCAGTATTTT
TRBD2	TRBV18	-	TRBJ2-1	CASSPQGLAGGNEQFF	TGTGCCAGCTCACCGCAGGGACTAGCGGGAGGCAATGAGCAGTTCTTC
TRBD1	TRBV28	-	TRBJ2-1	CASISRTGSSYNEQFF	TGTGCCAGCATAAGTCGGACAGGTAGCTCCTACAATGAGCAGTTCTTC
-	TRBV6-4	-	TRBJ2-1	CASSQSSYNEQFF	TGTGCCAGCAGCCAAAGCTCCTACAATGAGCAGTTCTTC
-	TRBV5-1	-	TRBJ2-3	CASSLGGRTDTQYF	TGCGCCAGCAGCTTGGGAGGCCGCACAGATACGCAGTATTTT
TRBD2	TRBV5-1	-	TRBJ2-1	CASSGRTSDNEQFF	TGCGCCAGCAGCGGACGGACTAGCGACAATGAGCAGTTCTTC
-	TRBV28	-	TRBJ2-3	CASSFLATINTQYF	TGTGCCAGCAGTTTTCTAGCGACCATTAATACGCAGTATTTT
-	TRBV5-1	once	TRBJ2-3	CASSSTPGDTDTQYF	TGCGCCAGCAGCTCAACCCCAGGGGACACAGATACGCAGTATTTT
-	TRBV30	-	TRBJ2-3	CAWSVSADTQYF	TGTGCCTGGAGTGTATCTGCAGATACGCAGTATTTT
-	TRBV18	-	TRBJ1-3	CASSPLSPSSGNTIYF	TGTGCCAGCTCACCATTATCGCCGAGCTCTGGAAACACCATATATTTT
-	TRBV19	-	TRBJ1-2	CASSMKTDLNYGYTF	TGTGCCAGTAGTATGAAGACAGACCTTAACTATGGCTACACCTTC
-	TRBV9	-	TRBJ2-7	CASSVGLGNSYEQYF	TGTGCCAGCAGCGTAGGTCTCGGCAACTCCTACGAGCAGTACTTC
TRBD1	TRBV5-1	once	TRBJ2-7	CASSKDWDSSYEQYF	TGCGCCAGCAGCAAGGACTGGGACAGTTCCTACGAGCAGTACTTC
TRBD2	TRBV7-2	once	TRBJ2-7	CASSLLAGVSSYEQYF	TGTGCCAGCAGCCTCCTAGCGGGGGTAAGCTCCTACGAGCAGTACTTC
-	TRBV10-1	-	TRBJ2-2	CASSELPVTGELFF	TGCGCCAGCAGTGAGCTGCCGGTAACCGGGGAGCTGTTTTTT
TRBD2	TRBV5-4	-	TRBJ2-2	CASSLVSGSDTGELFF	TGTGCCAGCAGCTTGGTTAGCGGGAGTGACACCGGGGAGCTGTTTTTT
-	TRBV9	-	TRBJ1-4	CASSPLGLGEKLFF	TGTGCCAGCAGCCCCCTAGGCCTTGGTGAAAAACTGTTTTTT
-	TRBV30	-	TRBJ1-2	CAWSVGQILNYGYTF	TGTGCCTGGAGTGTAGGGCAGATCCTTAACTATGGCTACACCTTC
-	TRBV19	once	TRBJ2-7	CASSMEWGIASYEQYF	TGTGCCAGTAGTATGGAATGGGGGATTGCATCCTACGAGCAGTACTTC
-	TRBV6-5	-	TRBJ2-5	CASNRPGQETQYF	TGTGCCAGCAACCGACCGGGTCAAGAGACCCAGTACTTC
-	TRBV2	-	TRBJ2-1	CASSERNEQFF	TGTGCCAGCAGTGAACGCAATGAGCAGTTCTTC
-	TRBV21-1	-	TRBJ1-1	CASSKARGRNTEAFF	TGTGCCAGCAGCAAAGCGAGGGGGCGGAACACTGAAGCTTTCTTT
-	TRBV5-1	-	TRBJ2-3	CASSFTSGASTDTQYF	TGCGCCAGCAGCTTCACCTCAGGAGCCTCCACAGATACGCAGTATTTT
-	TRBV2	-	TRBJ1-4	CASSAGSTNEKLFF	TGTGCCAGCAGTGCAGGGTCGACTAATGAAAAACTGTTTTTT
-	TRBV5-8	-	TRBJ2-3	CASSLADILTDTQYF	TGTGCCAGCAGCTTGGCCGACATACTCACAGATACGCAGTATTTT
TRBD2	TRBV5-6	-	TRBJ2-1	CASSWGLGEGLSNEQFF	TGTGCCAGCAGCTGGGGCCTAGGGGAGGGCCTGTCGAATGAGCAGTTCTTC
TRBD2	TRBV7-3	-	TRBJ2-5	CASSFSGLHQETQYF	TGTGCCAGCAGCTTTTCGGGACTACACCAAGAGACCCAGTACTTC